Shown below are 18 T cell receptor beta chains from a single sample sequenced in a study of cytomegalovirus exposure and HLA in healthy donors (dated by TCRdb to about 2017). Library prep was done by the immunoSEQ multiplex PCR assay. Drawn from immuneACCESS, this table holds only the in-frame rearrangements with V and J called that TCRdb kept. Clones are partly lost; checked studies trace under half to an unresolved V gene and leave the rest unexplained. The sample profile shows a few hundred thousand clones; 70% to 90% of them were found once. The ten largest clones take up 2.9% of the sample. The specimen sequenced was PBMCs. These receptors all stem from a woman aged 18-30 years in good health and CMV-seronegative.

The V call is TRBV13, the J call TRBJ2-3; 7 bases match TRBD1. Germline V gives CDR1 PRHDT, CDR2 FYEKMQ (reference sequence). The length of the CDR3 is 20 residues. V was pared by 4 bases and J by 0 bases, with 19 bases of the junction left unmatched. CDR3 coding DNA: TGTGCCAGCAGCTCCCGGGACAGTGGCGTACTTAATTCTAGCACAGATACGCAGTATTTT. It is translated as CASSSRDSGVLNSSTDTQYF.

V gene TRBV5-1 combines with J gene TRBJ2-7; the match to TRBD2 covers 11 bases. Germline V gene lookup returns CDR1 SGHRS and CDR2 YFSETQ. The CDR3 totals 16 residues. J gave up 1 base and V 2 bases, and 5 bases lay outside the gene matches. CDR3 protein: CASSLGLAGFSYEQYF. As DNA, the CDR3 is TGCGCCAGCAGCTTAGGACTAGCGGGTTTTTCCTACGAGCAGTACTTC.

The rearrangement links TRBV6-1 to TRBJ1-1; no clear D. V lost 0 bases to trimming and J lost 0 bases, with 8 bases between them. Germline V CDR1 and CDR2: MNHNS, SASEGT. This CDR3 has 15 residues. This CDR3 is CASSEATRMNTEAFF. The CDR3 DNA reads TGTGCCAGCAGTGAAGCGACACGGATGAACACTGAAGCTTTCTTT.

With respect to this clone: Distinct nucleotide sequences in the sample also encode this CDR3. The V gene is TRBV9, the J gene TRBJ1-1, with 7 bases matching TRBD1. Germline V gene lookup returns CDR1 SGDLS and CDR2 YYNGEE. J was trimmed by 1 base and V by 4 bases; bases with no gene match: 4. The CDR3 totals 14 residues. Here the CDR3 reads CASSPRQGNTEAFF. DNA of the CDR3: TGTGCCAGCAGCCCAAGACAGGGGAACACTGAAGCTTTCTTT.

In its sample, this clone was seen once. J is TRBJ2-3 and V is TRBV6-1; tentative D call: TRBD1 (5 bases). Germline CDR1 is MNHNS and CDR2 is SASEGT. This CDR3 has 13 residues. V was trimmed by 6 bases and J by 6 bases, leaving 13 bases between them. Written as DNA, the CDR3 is TGTGCCAGCAGCCCCAGGGTTTTCGATACGCAGTATTTT. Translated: CASSPRVFDTQYF.

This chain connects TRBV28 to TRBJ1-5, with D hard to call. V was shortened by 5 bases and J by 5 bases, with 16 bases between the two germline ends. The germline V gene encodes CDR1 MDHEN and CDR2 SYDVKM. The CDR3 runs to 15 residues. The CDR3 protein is CASSTPRPVDQPQHF. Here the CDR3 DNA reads TGTGCCAGCAGTACGCCTAGGCCGGTTGATCAGCCCCAGCATTTT. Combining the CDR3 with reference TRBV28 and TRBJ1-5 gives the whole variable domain DVKVTQSSRYLVKRTGEKVFLECVQDMDHENMFWYRQDPGLGLRLIYFSYDVKMKEKGDIPEGYSVSREKKERFSLILESASTNQTSMYLCASSTPRPVDQPQHFGDGTRLSIL.

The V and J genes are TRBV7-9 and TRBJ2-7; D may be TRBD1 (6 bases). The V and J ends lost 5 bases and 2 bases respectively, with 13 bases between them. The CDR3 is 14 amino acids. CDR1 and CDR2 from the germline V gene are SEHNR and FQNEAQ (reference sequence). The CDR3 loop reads CASSARQAPYEQYF. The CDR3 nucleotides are TGTGCCAGCAGCGCCAGACAGGCTCCCTACGAGCAGTACTTC.

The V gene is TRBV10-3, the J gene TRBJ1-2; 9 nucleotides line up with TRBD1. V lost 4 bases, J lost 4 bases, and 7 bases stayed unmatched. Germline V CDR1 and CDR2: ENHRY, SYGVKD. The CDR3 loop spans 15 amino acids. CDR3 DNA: TGTGCCATCAGTGGGCCGGGACAGGGTCCCTATGGCTACACCTTC. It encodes CAISGPGQGPYGYTF.

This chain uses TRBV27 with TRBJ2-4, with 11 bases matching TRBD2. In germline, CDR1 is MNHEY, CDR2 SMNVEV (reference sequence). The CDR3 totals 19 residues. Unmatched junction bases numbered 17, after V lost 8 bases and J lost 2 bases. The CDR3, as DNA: TGTGCCAGCCCCGGAGGGACTAGCGGTAAAGGAAAAACCAAAAACATTCAGTACTTC. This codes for CASPGGTSGKGKTKNIQYF.

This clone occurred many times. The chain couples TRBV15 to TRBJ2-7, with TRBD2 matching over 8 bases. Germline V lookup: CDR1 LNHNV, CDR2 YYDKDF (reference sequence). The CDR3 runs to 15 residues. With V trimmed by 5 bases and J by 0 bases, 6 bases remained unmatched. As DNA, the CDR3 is TGTGCCACCAGCCGAGCGGGAGACCTCTCCTACGAGCAGTACTTC. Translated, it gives CATSRAGDLSYEQYF.

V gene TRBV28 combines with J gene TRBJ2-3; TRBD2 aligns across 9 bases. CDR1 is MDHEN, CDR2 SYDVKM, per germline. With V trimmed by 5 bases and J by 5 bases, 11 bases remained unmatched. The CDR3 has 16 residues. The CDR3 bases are TGTGCCAGCAGTCCAGGGAAAGGACTAGCGCAAGATACGCAGTATTTT. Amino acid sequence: CASSPGKGLAQDTQYF.

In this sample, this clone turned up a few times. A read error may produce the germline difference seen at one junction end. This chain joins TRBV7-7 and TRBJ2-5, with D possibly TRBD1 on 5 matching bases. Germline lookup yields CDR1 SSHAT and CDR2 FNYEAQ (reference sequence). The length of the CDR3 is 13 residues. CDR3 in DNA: TGTGCTAGCAGCTTATCCAGGGTCGAGACCCAGTACTTC. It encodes CASSLSRVETQYF.

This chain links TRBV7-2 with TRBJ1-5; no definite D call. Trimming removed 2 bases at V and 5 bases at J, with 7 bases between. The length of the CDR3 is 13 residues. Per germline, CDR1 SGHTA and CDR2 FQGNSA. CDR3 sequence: CASSLTVDQPQHF. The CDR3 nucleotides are TGTGCCAGCAGCTTAACGGTTGATCAGCCCCAGCATTTT.

The CDR3 spells CASSGGLAGRPPDTQYF. The CDR3 nucleotides are TGTGCCAGCAGTGGGGGACTAGCGGGACGCCCCCCAGATACGCAGTATTTT. The rearrangement joins TRBV28 to TRBJ2-3, with 13 bases that match TRBD2. The CDR3 has 17 amino acids. Germline V gene data show CDR1 as MDHEN and CDR2 as SYDVKM. The J segment lost 4 bases and the V segment lost 5 bases, leaving 9 bases of the junction unmatched.

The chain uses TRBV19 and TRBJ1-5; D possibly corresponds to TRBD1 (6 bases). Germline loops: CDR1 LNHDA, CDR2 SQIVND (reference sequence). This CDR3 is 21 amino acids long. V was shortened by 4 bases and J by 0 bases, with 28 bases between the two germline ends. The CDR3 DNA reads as TGTGCCAGTAGTACCCGGGACACCGTTATTACAACATTTTATAGCAATCAGCCCCAGCATTTT. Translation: CASSTRDTVITTFYSNQPQHF.

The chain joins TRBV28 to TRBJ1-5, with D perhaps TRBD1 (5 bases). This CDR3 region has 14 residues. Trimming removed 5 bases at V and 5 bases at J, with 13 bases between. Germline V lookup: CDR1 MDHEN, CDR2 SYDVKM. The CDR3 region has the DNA TGTGCCAGCAGTCTCGATGGGGGGTATCAGCCCCAGCATTTT. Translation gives CASSLDGGYQPQHF. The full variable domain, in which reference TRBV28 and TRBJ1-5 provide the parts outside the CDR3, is DVKVTQSSRYLVKRTGEKVFLECVQDMDHENMFWYRQDPGLGLRLIYFSYDVKMKEKGDIPEGYSVSREKKERFSLILESASTNQTSMYLCASSLDGGYQPQHFGDGTRLSIL.

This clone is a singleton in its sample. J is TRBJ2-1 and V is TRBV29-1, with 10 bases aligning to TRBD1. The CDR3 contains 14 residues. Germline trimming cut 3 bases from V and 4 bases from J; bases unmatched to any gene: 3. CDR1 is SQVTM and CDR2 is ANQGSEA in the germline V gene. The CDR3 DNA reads TGCAGCGTTGAGGGACAGGGGCATTACAATGAGCAGTTCTTC. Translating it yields CSVEGQGHYNEQFF.

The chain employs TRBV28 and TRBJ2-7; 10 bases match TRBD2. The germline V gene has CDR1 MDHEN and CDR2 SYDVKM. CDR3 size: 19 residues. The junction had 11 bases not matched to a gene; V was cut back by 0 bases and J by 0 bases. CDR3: CASSLWVAGGPPSSYEQYF. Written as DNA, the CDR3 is TGTGCCAGCAGTTTATGGGTAGCGGGAGGTCCCCCGAGCTCCTACGAGCAGTACTTC.